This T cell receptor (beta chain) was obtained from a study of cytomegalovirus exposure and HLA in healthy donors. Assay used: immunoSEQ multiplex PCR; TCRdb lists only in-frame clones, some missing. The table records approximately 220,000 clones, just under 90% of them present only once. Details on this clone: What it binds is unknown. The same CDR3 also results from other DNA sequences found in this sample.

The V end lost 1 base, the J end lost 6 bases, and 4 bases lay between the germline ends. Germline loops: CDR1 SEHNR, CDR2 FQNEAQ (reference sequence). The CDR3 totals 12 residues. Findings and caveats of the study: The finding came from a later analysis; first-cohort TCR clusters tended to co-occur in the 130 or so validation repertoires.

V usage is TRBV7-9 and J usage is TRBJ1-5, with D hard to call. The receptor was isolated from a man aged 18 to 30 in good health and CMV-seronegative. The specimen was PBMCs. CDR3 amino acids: CASSLELQPQHF. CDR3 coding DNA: TGTGCCAGCAGCTTAGAACTTCAGCCCCAGCATTTT. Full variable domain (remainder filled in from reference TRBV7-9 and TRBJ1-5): DTGVSQNPRHKITKRGQNVTFRCDPISEHNRLYWYRQTLGQGPEFLTYFQNEAQLEKSRLLSDRFSAERPKGSFSTLEIQRTEQGDSAMYLCASSLELQPQHFGDGTRLSIL.